This record looks at one T cell receptor beta chain sequence and its context. The germline V gene encodes CDR1 MDHEN and CDR2 SYDVKM. The CDR3 sequence is 14 residues long. V shed 5 bases and J shed 3 bases, with 13 bases lying between them. The data were produced by immunoSEQ multiplex PCR, yet TCRdb's version contains in-frame clones alone and is incomplete. The table shows a few hundred thousand clones, with around 90% occurring only once. This record comes from a study of blood T cell repertoires in COVID-19. In the study overall: The United States, Italy and Spain supplied acute and convalescent COVID-19 samples.

The sequencing sample was made of PBMCs or T cells enriched from blood (not recorded which). The chain employs TRBV28 and TRBJ1-2; TRBD1 might be the D (5 bases). The TCR was taken from a woman aged 18 to 35 with acute COVID-19. The CDR3 is CASSGGGTYYGYTF. The CDR3, as DNA: TGTGCCAGCAGTGGTGGGGGGACCTACTATGGCTACACCTTC.